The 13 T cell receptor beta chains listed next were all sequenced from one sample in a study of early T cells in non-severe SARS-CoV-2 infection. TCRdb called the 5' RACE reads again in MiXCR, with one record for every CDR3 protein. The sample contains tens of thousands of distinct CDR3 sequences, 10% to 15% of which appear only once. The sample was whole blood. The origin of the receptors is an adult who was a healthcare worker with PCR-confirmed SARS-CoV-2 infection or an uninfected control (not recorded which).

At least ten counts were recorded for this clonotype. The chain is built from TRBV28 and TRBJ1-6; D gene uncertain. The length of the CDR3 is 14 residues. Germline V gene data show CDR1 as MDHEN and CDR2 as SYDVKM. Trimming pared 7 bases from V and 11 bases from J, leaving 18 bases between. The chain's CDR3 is CASNSPGRITPLHF. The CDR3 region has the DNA TGTGCCAGCAACTCACCCGGGAGGATAACACCCCTCCACTTT.

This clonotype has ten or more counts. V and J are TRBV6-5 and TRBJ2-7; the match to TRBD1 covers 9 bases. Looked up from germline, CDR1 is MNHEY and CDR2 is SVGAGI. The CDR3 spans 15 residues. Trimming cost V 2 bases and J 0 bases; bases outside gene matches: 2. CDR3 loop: CASSYQGQGSYEQYF. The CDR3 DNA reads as TGTGCCAGCAGTTACCAGGGACAGGGCTCCTACGAGCAGTACTTC.

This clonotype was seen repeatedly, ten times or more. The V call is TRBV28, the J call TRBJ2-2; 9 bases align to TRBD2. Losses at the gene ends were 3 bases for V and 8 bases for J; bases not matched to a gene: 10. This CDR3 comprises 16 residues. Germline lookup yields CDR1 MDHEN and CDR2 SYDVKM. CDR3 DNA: TGTGCCAGCAGTTTGAAGTTAGCGGGAGTTCAAGGGGAGCTGTTTTTT. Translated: CASSLKLAGVQGELFF.

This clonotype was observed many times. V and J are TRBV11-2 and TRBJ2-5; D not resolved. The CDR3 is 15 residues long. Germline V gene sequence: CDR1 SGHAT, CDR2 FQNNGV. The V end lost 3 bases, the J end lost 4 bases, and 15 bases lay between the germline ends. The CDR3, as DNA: TGTGCCAGCAGCTTGGGCAGCTCCGTTGGAGAGACCCAGTACTTC. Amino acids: CASSLGSSVGETQYF. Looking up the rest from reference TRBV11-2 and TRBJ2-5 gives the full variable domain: EAGVAQSPRYKIIEKRQSVAFWCNPISGHATLYWYQQILGQGPKLLIQFQNNGVVDDSQLPKDRFSAERLKGVDSTLKIQPAKLEDSAVYLCASSLGSSVGETQYFGPGTRLLVL.

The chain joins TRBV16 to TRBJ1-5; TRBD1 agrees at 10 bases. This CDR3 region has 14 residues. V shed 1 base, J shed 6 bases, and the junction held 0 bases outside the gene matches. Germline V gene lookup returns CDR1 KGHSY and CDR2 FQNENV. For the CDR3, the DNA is TGTGCCAGCAGCCAATGGACAGGGGGTCAGCCCCAGCATTTT. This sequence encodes CASSQWTGGQPQHF.

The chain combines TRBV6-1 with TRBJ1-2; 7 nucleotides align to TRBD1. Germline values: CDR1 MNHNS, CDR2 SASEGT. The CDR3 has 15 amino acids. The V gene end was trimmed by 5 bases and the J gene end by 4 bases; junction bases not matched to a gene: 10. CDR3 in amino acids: CASSPRTGQGYGYTF. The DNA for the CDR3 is TGTGCCAGCAGTCCACGGACAGGTCAGGGCTATGGCTACACCTTC.

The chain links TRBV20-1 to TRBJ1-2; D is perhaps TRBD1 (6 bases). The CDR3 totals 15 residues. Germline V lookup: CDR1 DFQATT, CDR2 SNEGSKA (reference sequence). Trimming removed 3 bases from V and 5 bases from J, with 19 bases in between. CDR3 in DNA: TGCAGTGCTAGGTCCTCCTCTGGGGGCGGGTATGGCTACACCTTC. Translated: CSARSSSGGGYGYTF.

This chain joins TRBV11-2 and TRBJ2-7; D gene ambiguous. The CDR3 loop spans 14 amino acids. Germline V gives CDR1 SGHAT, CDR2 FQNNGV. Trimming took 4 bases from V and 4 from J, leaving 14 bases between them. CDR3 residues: CASSSGSPLYEQYF. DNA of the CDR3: TGTGCCAGCAGCTCCGGGTCCCCCTTATACGAGCAGTACTTC.

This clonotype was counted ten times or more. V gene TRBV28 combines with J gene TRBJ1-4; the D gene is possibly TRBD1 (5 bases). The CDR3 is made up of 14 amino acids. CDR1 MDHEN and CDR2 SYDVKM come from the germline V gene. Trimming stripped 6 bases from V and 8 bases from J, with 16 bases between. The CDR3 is CASRSGGRYEKLFF. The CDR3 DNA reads TGTGCCAGCAGAAGTGGGGGACGGTACGAAAAACTGTTTTTT.

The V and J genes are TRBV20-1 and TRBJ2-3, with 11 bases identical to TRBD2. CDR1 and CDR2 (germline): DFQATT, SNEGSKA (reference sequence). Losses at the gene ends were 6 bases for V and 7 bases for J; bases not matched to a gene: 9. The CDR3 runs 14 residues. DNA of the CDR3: TGCAGTGCCACTAGCGGGAGCCTCCGGAATACGCAGTATTTT. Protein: CSATSGSLRNTQYF.

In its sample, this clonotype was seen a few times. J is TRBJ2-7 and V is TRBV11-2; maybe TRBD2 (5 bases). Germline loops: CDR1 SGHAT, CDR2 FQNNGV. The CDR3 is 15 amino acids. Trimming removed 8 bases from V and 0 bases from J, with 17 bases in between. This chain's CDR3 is CASGPVGRASYEQYF. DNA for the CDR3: TGTGCCAGCGGACCAGTTGGGCGGGCCTCCTACGAGCAGTACTTC.

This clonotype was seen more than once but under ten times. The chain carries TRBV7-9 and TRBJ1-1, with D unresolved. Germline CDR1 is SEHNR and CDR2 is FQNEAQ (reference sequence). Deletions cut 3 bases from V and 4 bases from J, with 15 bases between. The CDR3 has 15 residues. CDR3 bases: TGTGCCAGCAGCTTCCCTCTCCAGGAGAGCACTGAAGCTTTCTTT. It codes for CASSFPLQESTEAFF.

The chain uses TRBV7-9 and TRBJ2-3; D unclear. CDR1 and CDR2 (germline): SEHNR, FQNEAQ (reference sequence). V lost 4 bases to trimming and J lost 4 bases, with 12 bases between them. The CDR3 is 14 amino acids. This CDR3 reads CASSSGPTADTQYF. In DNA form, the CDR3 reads TGTGCCAGCAGCTCCGGGCCCACGGCAGATACGCAGTATTTT.